The present entry profiles one TCR beta chain with its context. Its antigen is still unknown. Relying on iRepertoire HTBI primers and Arm-PCR of CDR3 regions, the team built TCR beta libraries. TCRdb re-derived calls from the multiplex PCR reads in MiXCR, one entry per CDR3 protein. This sample yields about 540,000 distinct CDR3 sequences, of which roughly 14% are seen a single time; roughly 10% belongs to the top ten. Looked up from germline, CDR1 is DFQATT and CDR2 is SNEGSKA (reference sequence). CDR3 length: 16 residues. The V gene lost 6 bases and the J gene lost 0 bases, with 19 bases spanning the gap. This entry belongs to a study of regulatory T cells in long-lasting Graves disease. Whole-study results and caveats: When disease was persistent, TRBV28, TRBJ1-2 and TRBJ2-5 were the favored segments. Those with persistent disease had in common more public clonotypes (about 3,000) than new patients (approximately 890).

Documented time point: newly diagnosed GD, antithyroid drugs for less than 3 months. RNA extracted from PBMCs served as the sequencing template. These data were also filed under a second study, of T cells in Graves' hyperthyroidism and ophthalmopathy. That source adds: A set of HTBI primers served as the primers for a first-round RT-PCR of the TCR CDR3.

The receptor was isolated from a man in his thirties or forties with Graves disease. This chain links TRBV20-1 with TRBJ2-3; perhaps TRBD2 as D (6 bases). Here the sequenced sample was peripheral blood mononuclear cells (PBMCs), taken at new diagnosis, from a patient treated with antithyroid drugs. CDR3 bases: TGCAGTGCCTCCAATTGGGGGGACGCCAGCACAGATACGCAGTATTTT. Amino acid sequence: CSASNWGDASTDTQYF.